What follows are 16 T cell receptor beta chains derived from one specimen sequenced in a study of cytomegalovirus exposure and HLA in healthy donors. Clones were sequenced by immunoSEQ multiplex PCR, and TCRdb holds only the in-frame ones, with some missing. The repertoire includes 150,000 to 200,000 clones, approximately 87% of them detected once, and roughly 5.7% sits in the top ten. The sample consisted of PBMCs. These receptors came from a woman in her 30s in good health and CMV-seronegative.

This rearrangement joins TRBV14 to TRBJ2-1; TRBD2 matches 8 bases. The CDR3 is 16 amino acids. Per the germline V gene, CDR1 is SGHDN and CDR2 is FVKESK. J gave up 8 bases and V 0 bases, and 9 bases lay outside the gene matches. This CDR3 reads CASSQEVAAGAYEQFF. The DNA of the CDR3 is TGTGCCAGCAGCCAAGAAGTCGCAGCGGGAGCCTATGAGCAGTTCTTC.

The CDR3 loop reads CASRRTVSYEQYF. The CDR3 nucleotides are TGTGCCAGCAGGAGGACAGTCTCCTACGAGCAGTACTTC. V is TRBV6-6 and J is TRBJ2-5, with TRBD1 as a possible D gene (6 bases). TRBJ2-7 matches the DNA end more closely, so the J call is doubtful. The length of the CDR3 is 13 residues. Germline CDR1 reads MNHNY; CDR2 reads SVGAGI (reference sequence).

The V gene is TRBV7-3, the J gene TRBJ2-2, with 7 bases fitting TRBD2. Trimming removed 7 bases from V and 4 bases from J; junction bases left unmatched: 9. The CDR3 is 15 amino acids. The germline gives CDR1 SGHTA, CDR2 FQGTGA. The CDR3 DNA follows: TGTGCCAGCAATCGGTGGGGGAGGGTCACCGGGGAGCTGTTTTTT. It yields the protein CASNRWGRVTGELFF.

CDR3 coding DNA: TGTGCCAGCAGCTTAGCCCCGTCCGGGACGGATAGCAATCAGCCCCAGCATTTT. This encodes CASSLAPSGTDSNQPQHF. This chain joins TRBV11-2 and TRBJ1-5; weak D call: TRBD1 (5 bases). Germline CDR1 is SGHAT and CDR2 is FQNNGV. CDR3 length: 18 residues. Trimming left V 1 base short and J 0 bases short, with 16 bases between.

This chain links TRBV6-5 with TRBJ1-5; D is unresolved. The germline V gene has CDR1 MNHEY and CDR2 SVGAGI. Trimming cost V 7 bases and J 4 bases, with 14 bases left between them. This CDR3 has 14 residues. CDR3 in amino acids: CASKGVGGNQPQHF. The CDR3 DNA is TGTGCCAGCAAGGGAGTCGGAGGAAATCAGCCCCAGCATTTT.

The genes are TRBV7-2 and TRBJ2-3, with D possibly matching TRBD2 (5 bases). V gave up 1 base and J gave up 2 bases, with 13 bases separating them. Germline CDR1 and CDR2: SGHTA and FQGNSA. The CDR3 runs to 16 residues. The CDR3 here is CASSLGRLAVTDTQYF. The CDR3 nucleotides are TGTGCCAGCAGCTTAGGTCGGCTAGCAGTCACAGATACGCAGTATTTT.

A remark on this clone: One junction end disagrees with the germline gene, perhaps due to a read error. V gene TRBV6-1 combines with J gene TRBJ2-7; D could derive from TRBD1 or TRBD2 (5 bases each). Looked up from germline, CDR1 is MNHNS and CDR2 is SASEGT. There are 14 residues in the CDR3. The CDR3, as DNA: TGTGCCAGCAGTGACCCCTGGGGACGGAAAGACACCGCGTTC. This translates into CASSDPWGRKDTAF.

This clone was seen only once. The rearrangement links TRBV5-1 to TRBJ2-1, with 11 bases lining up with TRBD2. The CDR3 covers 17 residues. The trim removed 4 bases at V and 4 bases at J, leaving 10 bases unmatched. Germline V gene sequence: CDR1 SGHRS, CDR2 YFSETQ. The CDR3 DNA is TGCGCCAGCAGCAAAGACGCTACTAGCGGGAGTTACAATGAGCAGTTCTTC. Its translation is CASSKDATSGSYNEQFF. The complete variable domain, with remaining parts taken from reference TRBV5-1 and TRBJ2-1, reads KAGVTQTPRYLIKTRGQQVTLSCSPISGHRSVSWYQQTPGQGLQFLFEYFSETQRNKGNFPGRFSGRQFSNSRSEMNVSTLELGDSALYLCASSKDATSGSYNEQFFGPGTRLTVL.

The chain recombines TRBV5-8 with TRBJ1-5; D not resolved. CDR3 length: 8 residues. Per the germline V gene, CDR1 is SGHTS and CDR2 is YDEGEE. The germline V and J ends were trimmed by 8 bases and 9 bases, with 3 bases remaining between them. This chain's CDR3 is CARGPQHF. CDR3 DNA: TGTGCCAGGGGGCCCCAGCATTTT.

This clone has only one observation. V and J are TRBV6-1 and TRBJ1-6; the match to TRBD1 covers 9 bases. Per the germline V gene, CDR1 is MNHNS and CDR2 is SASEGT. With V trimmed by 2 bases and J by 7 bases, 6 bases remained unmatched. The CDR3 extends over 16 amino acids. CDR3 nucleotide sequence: TGTGCCAGCAGTGAACTCTACAGGGGGCAGAATTCACCCCTCCACTTT. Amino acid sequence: CASSELYRGQNSPLHF.

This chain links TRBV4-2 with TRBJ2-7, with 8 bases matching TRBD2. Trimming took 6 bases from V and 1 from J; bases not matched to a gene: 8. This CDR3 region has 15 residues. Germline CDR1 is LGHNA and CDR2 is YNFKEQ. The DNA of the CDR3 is TGTGCCAGCAGGGGGGGAGCGGGGGAATCCTACGAGCAGTACTTC. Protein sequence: CASRGGAGESYEQYF.

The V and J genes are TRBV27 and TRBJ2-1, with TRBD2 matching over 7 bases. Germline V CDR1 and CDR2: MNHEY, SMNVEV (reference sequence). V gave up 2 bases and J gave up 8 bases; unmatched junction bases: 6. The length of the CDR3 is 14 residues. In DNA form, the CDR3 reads TGTGCCAGCAGTTTAGGCGGGAGTCTCGATGAGCAGTTCTTC. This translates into CASSLGGSLDEQFF.

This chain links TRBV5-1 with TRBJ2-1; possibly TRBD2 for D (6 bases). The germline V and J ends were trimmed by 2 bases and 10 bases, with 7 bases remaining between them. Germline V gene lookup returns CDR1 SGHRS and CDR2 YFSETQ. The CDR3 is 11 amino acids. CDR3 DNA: TGCGCCAGCAGCTTCGGACTAGAGCAGTTCTTC. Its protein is CASSFGLEQFF. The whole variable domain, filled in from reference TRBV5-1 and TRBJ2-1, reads KAGVTQTPRYLIKTRGQQVTLSCSPISGHRSVSWYQQTPGQGLQFLFEYFSETQRNKGNFPGRFSGRQFSNSRSEMNVSTLELGDSALYLCASSFGLEQFFGPGTRLTVL.

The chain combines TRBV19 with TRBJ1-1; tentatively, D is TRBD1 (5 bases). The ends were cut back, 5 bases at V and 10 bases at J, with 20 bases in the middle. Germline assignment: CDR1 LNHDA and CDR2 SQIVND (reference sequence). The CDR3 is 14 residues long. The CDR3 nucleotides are TGTGCCAGTAGTTTCGGGACCGCCTCCTTGGGAGCTTTCTTT. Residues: CASSFGTASLGAFF.

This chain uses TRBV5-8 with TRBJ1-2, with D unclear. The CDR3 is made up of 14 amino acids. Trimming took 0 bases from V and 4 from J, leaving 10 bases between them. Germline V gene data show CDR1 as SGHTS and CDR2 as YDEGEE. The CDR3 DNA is TGTGCCAGCAGCTTGGAGCATACTATCTATGGCTACACCTTC. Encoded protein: CASSLEHTIYGYTF.

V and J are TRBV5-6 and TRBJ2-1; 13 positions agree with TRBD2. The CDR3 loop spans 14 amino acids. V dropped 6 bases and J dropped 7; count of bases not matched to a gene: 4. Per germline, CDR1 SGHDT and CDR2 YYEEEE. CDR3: CASTRLAGGNEQFF. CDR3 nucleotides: TGTGCCAGCACCAGACTAGCGGGAGGTAATGAGCAGTTCTTC.